A single T cell receptor (beta chain) is shown here with its context. The authors made TCR cDNA by 5'RACE template switching, adding a universal primer site and UMIs. TCRdb reprocessed the 5' RACE reads with MiXCR, giving one entry per CDR3 protein. The data show under 600,000 distinct CDR3 sequences, roughly 22% seen once. Germline-derived CDR1 and CDR2 are LGHNA and YSLEER. CDR3 size: 16 residues. V was cut by 0 bases and J by 1 base, with 7 bases left in between. These data belong to a study of T cells after yellow fever vaccination. The material was PBMCs, obtained 20 to 25 days after the first yellow fever vaccination. The receptor was isolated from a man between 18 and 29 years old who received the YFV17D yellow fever vaccine. The J gene is TRBJ2-6, the V gene TRBV4-3; D is unclear. The CDR3 protein is CASSQDLGSGANVLTF. In nucleotides, the CDR3 is TGCGCCAGCAGCCAAGATCTTGGGTCTGGGGCCAACGTCCTGACTTTC.